This TCR beta chain was obtained from a study of T cell changes during pregnancy in multiple sclerosis (dated by TCRdb to the late 2010s). Regarding the study in general: The study examined how the T cell repertoire changed over the course of pregnancy in women with multiple sclerosis.

Library prep was done by the immunoSEQ multiplex PCR assay. TCRdb's version of the immuneACCESS table is confined to in-frame rearrangements and falls short of the full clone set. An unresolved V gene accounts for under half of the shortfall where checked; the remainder is of unknown origin. This sample is represented by tens of thousands of clones; 80% to 95% of them were singletons. In total, the top ten clones hold approximately 0.9% of the sample. A remark on this clone: There is no known antigen for this receptor. Nothing much larger sits one base from this clone, and base qualities are not available.

This clonotype was sampled from a female donor with multiple sclerosis, enrolled in a pregnancy study. The sequenced sample was peripheral blood, obtained before pregnancy.

The CDR3 protein: CATSRVRLAGGNTQYF. Read as DNA, the sequence is TGTGCCACCAGCAGAGTCCGGCTAGCGGGAGGAAATACGCAGTATTTT. The sequence joins TRBV15 to TRBJ2-3; TRBD2 aligns with 11 central bases. Here V drops 1 base and J drops 7 bases, and the junction holds 7 bases not matched to any gene. From cysteine to phenylalanine, the CDR3 is 16 amino acids long. The sequence is cut down to CDR3 DNA, 48 bases in frame from base 1. The germline V gene (reference sequence) provides CDR1 LNHNV and CDR2 YYDKDF.